Below, one T cell receptor beta chain is given with its context. Its antigen is unidentified. This CDR3 is 14 amino acids long. CDR1 is LNHDA, CDR2 SQIVND, per germline (reference sequence). The ends lost 1 base at V and 1 base at J; junction bases unmatched: 0. The repertoire was sequenced with immunoSEQ multiplex PCR; TCRdb's copy has only in-frame clones and lacks some. In the table there are tens of thousands of clones, more than 60% of which are singletons. The record originates from a study of a mutant IDH1 vaccine in newly diagnosed glioma. Across the whole study: Prior therapy was radiotherapy, temozolomide, or both; most received both.

The time point: baseline, week 1 (first vaccination visit). As for treatment: pre-vaccination baseline after standard-of-care therapy. New astrocytomas of WHO grade 3 or 4 that were IDH1-mutant and ATRX-lost were found in the donors. Broader study findings: Whatever changes occurred in top peripheral T cell clonotypes seemed unrelated to pseudoprogression. There were vaccine-induced immune responses in about 93% of the patients.

The rearrangement links TRBV19 to TRBJ1-1; 7 nucleotides align to TRBD1. This receptor was taken from a woman in her thirties or forties with glioma. The specimen was PBMCs, collected from a glioma patient treated with radiotherapy, temozolomide or both. CDR3 sequence: CASSIGQGNTEAFF. The CDR3 DNA reads TGTGCCAGTAGTATAGGACAGGGGAACACTGAAGCTTTCTTT.